This T cell receptor beta chain was profiled in a study of T-cell reconstitution after alpha-beta-depleted transplantation in children. Study-wide results and limits: Where alpha-beta T cells came from about two months after transplant was reportedly several hundred expanded graft clones.

The CDR3 extends over 15 amino acids. V lost 10 bases to trimming and J lost 0 bases, with 16 bases between them. Germline-derived CDR1 and CDR2 are MNHEY and SVGEGT. Library preparation (for TCRbeta) was performed with unique molecular identifiers. TCRdb fed the PCR reads into MiXCR, producing one record per CDR3 protein. The data hold about 310,000 distinct CDR3 sequences, with roughly 21% observed a single time. Only a few counts were recorded for this clonotype. No antigen is known for it. The sequences come from PBMCs, mostly from graft donor cells, collected 180 days after TCRalphabeta/CD19-depleted stem cell transplant. The source of this sequence is a male patient younger than 18 who had a stem cell transplant for acute lymphoblastic leukemia, so the T cells may come from the graft donor. The chain combines TRBV6-2 or TRBV6-3 with TRBJ1-5; no clear D. The CDR3 DNA follows: TGTGCCACCCGCGCGAGGGTTTTTAGCAATCAGCCCCAGCATTTT. Encoded protein: CATRARVFSNQPQHF.